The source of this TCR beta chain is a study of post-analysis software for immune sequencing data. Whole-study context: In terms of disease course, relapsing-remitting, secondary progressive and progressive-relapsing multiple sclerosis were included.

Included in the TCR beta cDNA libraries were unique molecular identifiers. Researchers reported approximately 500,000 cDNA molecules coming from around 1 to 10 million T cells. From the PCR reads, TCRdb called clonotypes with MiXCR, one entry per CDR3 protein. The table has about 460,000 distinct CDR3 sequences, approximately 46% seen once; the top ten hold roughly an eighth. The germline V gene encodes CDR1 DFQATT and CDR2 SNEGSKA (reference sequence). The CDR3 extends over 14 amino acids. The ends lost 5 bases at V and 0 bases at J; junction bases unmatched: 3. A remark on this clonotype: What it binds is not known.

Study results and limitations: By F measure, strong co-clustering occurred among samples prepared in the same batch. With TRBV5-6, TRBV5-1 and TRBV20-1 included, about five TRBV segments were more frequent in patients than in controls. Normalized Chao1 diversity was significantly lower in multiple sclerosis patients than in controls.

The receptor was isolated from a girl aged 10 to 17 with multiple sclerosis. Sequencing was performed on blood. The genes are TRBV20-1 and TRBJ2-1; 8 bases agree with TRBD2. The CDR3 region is CSAPSGLSYNEQFF. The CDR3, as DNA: TGCAGTGCTCCTAGCGGGCTCTCCTACAATGAGCAGTTCTTC.